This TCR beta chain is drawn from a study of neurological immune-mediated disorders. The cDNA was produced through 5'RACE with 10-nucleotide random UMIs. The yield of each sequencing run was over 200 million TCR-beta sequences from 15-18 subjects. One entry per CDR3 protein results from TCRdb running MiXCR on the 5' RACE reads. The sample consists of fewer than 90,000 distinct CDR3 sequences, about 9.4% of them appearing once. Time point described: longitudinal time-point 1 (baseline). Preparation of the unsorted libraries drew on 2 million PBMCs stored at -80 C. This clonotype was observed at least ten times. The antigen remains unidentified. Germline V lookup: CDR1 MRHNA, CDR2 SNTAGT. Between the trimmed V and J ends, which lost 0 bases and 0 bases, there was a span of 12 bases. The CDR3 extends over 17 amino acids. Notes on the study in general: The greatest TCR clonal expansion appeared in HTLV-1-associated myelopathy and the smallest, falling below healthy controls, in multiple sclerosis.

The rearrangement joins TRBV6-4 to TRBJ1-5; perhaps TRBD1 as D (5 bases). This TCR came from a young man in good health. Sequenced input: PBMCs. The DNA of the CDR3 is TGTGCCAGCAGTGACTCAGCGGGGGGACCTAGCAATCAGCCCCAGCATTTT. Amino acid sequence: CASSDSAGGPSNQPQHF.